A single sample gave rise to the 17 T cell receptor beta chains below, sequenced in a study of OX40 agonist ivuxolimab in advanced cancers. The table came from immunoSEQ multiplex PCR; TCRdb's copy has only in-frame clones and leaves some out. The table has about 35,000 clones, under 90% seen once; the top ten hold around 18%. The source was CD4+ or CD8+ T cells sorted from blood, collected in a trial of the OX40 agonist ivuxolimab. These receptors all come from an adult with an advanced solid tumor such as melanoma, head and neck, liver or kidney cancer.

Only a few counts were recorded for this clone. This CDR3 is CASSLEASGNTIYF. Here the CDR3 DNA reads TGTGCCAGCAGCTTAGAGGCTTCTGGAAACACCATATATTTT. The chain has TRBV7-2 and TRBJ1-3; no clear D. Looked up from germline, CDR1 is SGHTA and CDR2 is FQGNSA. V was cut by 1 base and J by 1 base, with 5 bases left in between. The CDR3 consists of 14 residues. Complete variable domain (other parts from reference TRBV7-2 and TRBJ1-3): GAGVSQSPSNKVTEKGKDVELRCDPISGHTALYWYRQSLGQGLEFLIYFQGNSAPDKSGLPSDRFSAERTGGSVSTLTIQRTQQEDSAVYLCASSLEASGNTIYFGEGSWLTVV.

The chain carries TRBV6-5 and TRBJ2-7; the match to TRBD1 covers 7 bases. The CDR3 covers 16 residues. CDR1 and CDR2 from the germline V gene are MNHEY and SVGAGI. V shed 0 bases, J shed 2 bases, and the junction held 7 bases outside the gene matches. The CDR3 coding sequence is TGTGCCAGCAGTTACTCCGTGGGACAGACAACCTACGAGCAGTACTTC. Its translation is CASSYSVGQTTYEQYF.

The J gene is TRBJ2-5, the V gene TRBV15; no firm D call. In germline, CDR1 is LNHNV, CDR2 YYDKDF (reference sequence). V lost 0 bases to trimming and J lost 5 bases, with 4 bases between them. The CDR3 contains 12 residues. The CDR3 spells CATSRDWETQYF. The CDR3 nucleotides are TGTGCCACCAGCAGAGATTGGGAGACCCAGTACTTC.

This chain joins TRBV7-7 and TRBJ2-1, with D perhaps assigned TRBD1 or TRBD2 (5 bases each). V was pared by 3 bases and J by 6 bases, with 12 bases between. Germline CDR1 and CDR2: SSHAT and FNYEAQ (reference sequence). The CDR3 extends over 14 amino acids. The CDR3 reads CASSLGTTSNEQFF. CDR3 DNA: TGTGCCAGCAGCTTGGGGACCACTAGCAATGAGCAGTTCTTC.

V usage is TRBV5-5 and J usage is TRBJ1-2; D is ambiguous. V lost 5 bases, J lost 2 bases, and 13 bases lay in between. CDR1 is SGHKS, CDR2 YYEKEE, per germline (reference sequence). This CDR3 has 14 amino acids. The CDR3 DNA reads as TGTGCCAGCAGGGCAGTAGGGCAGAACTATGGCTACACCTTC. It encodes CASRAVGQNYGYTF.

The V and J genes are TRBV29-1 and TRBJ1-2, with unresolved D. CDR1 is SQVTM, CDR2 ANQGSEA, per germline. Trimming shortened V by 3 bases and J by 6 bases, and 14 bases separated the two germline ends. The CDR3 is 13 amino acids. The CDR3 reads CSVERQADHGYTF. CDR3 sequence (DNA): TGCAGCGTTGAGCGCCAGGCTGATCATGGCTACACCTTC.

V and J are TRBV4-2 and TRBJ2-7; a possible D gene is TRBD1 (5 bases). The CDR3 consists of 14 residues. The V gene lost 4 bases and the J gene lost 0 bases, with 10 bases spanning the gap. Germline V gene lookup returns CDR1 LGHNA and CDR2 YNFKEQ. The CDR3 here is CASSLGHGSYEQYF. In DNA, the CDR3 is TGTGCCAGCAGCCTCGGACACGGCTCCTACGAGCAGTACTTC.

This clone was counted a few times. The V gene is TRBV9, the J gene TRBJ2-7; D gene ambiguous. The CDR3 length is 12 residues. V lost 3 bases and J 4 bases, leaving 8 bases between the germline ends. Germline V CDR1 and CDR2: SGDLS, YYNGEE. The CDR3 nucleotides read TGTGCCAGCAGCGCCAACTTATACGAGCAGTACTTC. Translating it yields CASSANLYEQYF. The full variable domain, with the rest looked up from reference TRBV9 and TRBJ2-7, is DSGVTQTPKHLITATGQRVTLRCSPRSGDLSVYWYQQSLDQGLQFLIQYYNGEERAKGNILERFSAQQFPDLHSELNLSSLELGDSALYFCASSANLYEQYFGPGTRLTVT.

The CDR3 spells CASSFSGPEQFF. Here the CDR3 DNA reads TGTGCCAGCAGTTTCTCCGGACCTGAGCAGTTCTTC. The rearrangement links TRBV27 to TRBJ2-1; D gene unclear. CDR1 MNHEY and CDR2 SMNVEV come from the germline V gene (reference sequence). V lost 3 bases and J lost 9, with 9 bases in between. CDR3 length: 12 amino acids.

The chain recombines TRBV7-6 with TRBJ2-1; 8 bases align to TRBD1. CDR1 SGHVS and CDR2 FNYEAQ come from the germline V gene. This CDR3 has 17 residues. V lost 5 bases, J lost 0 bases, and 9 bases stayed unmatched. DNA of the CDR3: TGTGCCAGCAGCCTACCGACAGGGGTGAACTCCTACAATGAGCAGTTCTTC. This codes for CASSLPTGVNSYNEQFF.

V and J are TRBV28 and TRBJ2-2; D possibly corresponds to TRBD1 (5 bases). Germline V gene data show CDR1 as MDHEN and CDR2 as SYDVKM. This CDR3 has 15 residues. Trimming took off 2 bases at V and 4 bases at J, with 11 bases between the two ends. The CDR3 coding sequence is TGTGCCAGCAGTTTACTGACAGAGGCCACCGGGGAGCTGTTTTTT. Its protein product is CASSLLTEATGELFF.

This clone was detected only a few times. This chain joins TRBV7-6 and TRBJ2-2; a possible D gene is TRBD2 (5 bases). Germline V gives CDR1 SGHVS, CDR2 FNYEAQ. Trimming cost V 5 bases and J 2 bases, with 9 bases left between them. The CDR3 runs to 14 residues. In nucleotides, the CDR3 is TGTGCCAGCAGCCGACTAACCAACACCGGGGAGCTGTTTTTT. Translated, it gives CASSRLTNTGELFF.

V is TRBV28 and J is TRBJ2-5; TRBD1 or TRBD2 may be the D gene (6 bases each). V gave up 3 bases and J gave up 1 base, with 18 bases separating them. Germline CDR1 is MDHEN and CDR2 is SYDVKM. The CDR3 is 17 amino acids. The CDR3 sequence: CASSFSTDGGLQETQYF. The CDR3 DNA is TGTGCCAGCAGTTTCTCTACCGACGGGGGCCTCCAAGAGACCCAGTACTTC.

This chain uses TRBV7-6 with TRBJ2-3; 11 nucleotides agree with TRBD2. This CDR3 contains 14 residues. V gave up 7 bases and J gave up 4 bases; unmatched junction bases: 4. The germline gives CDR1 SGHVS, CDR2 FNYEAQ. The CDR3 DNA reads as TGTGCCAGCACCCCACTAGCGGGGGCAGATACGCAGTATTTT. Translation: CASTPLAGADTQYF.

The rearrangement uses TRBV2 and TRBJ2-1, with 10 nucleotides matching TRBD1. Germline V lookup: CDR1 SNHLY, CDR2 FYNNEI. V dropped 11 bases and J dropped 12; count of bases not matched to a gene: 13. This CDR3 is built from 13 residues. CDR3 DNA sequence: TGTGCCGGCCGGGACAGGGGCGGATTGGGGCAGTTCTTC. Its translation: CAGRDRGGLGQFF.

The chain uses TRBV6-5 and TRBJ2-1; D not resolved. This CDR3 region has 15 residues. Trimming pared 0 bases from V and 6 bases from J, leaving 12 bases between. The germline V gene encodes CDR1 MNHEY and CDR2 SVGAGI. CDR3 in amino acids: CASSYSKQVPNEQFF. Written as DNA, the CDR3 is TGTGCCAGCAGTTACTCGAAGCAGGTCCCCAATGAGCAGTTCTTC.

The count of this clone is one. The CDR3 coding sequence is TGCAGCGTTGAAACAAGGGGAGTCGCGAACACTGAAGCTTTCTTT. Translation gives CSVETRGVANTEAFF. The V gene is TRBV29-1, the J gene TRBJ1-1; maybe TRBD1 (5 bases). V was shortened by 2 bases and J by 1 base, with 14 bases between the two germline ends. CDR3 length: 15 residues. Germline V CDR1 and CDR2: SQVTM, ANQGSEA.